This T cell receptor beta chain was identified in a study of blood T cell repertoires in COVID-19. Germline V lookup: CDR1 MNHNY, CDR2 SVGAGI (reference sequence). V shed 6 bases and J 5 bases; nucleotides not matched to a gene: 9. The CDR3 covers 15 residues. Under the authors' procedure: Amplification of reference gene primers provided the estimated nucleated cell counts. Clones were sequenced by immunoSEQ multiplex PCR, and TCRdb holds only the in-frame ones, with some missing. The V and J calls and clone size were taken over from that table, and D and trimming were inferred from the DNA. The table includes over 70,000 clones, under 90% detected once.

The rearrangement joins TRBV6-6 to TRBJ2-3, with 9 positions matching TRBD1. This receptor was obtained from a man in his 70s who had recovered from COVID-19. Sequencing was performed on peripheral blood. DNA for the CDR3: TGTGCCAGCAGCTCTTCAGGGACAGGGAGAGATACGCAGTATTTT. This codes for CASSSSGTGRDTQYF.